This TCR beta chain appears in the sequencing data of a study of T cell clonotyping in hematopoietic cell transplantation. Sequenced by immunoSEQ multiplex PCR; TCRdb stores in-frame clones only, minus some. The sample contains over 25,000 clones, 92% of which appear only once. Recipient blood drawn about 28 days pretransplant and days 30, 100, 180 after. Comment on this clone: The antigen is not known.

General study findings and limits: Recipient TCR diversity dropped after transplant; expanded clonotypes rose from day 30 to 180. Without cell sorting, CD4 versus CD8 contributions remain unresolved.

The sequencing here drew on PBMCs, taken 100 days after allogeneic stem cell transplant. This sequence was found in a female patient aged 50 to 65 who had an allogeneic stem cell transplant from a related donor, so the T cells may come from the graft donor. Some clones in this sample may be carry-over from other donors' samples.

The CDR3 is CASSDSGQVTDTQYF. CDR3 sequence (DNA): TGTGCCAGCAGTGACTCGGGACAGGTTACAGATACGCAGTATTTT. The V and J genes are TRBV6-4 and TRBJ2-3; 8 bases are a match to TRBD1. Trimming took 0 bases from V and 3 from J; bases not matched to a gene: 2. CDR3 size: 15 residues. Germline loops: CDR1 MRHNA, CDR2 SNTAGT.